This TCR beta chain was captured by sequencing in a study of blood T cell repertoires in COVID-19. About the study: Sources were T cells, B-cell-depleted T cells, or PBMCs; the material itself was cDNA or gDNA.

The protocol was immunoSEQ multiplex PCR, while the TCRdb copy is restricted to in-frame clones and leaves out a portion. Among about 240,000 clones listed, roughly 86% were seen once. Grouping used clinical history reported by participants in a survey and questionnaire. V lost 1 base, J lost 3 bases, and 9 bases stayed unmatched. This CDR3 comprises 17 residues. Germline assignment: CDR1 LGHDT and CDR2 YNNKEL (reference sequence). This rearrangement joins TRBV3-1 (or the pseudogene TRBV3-2) to TRBJ2-3, with 8 bases aligning to TRBD2. Sequencing was performed on PBMCs or T cells enriched from blood (not recorded which). This TCR derives from a woman in her thirties or forties with acute COVID-19. DNA for the CDR3: TGTGCCAGCAGCCAAGGGAGGTTAGCGGGAATAACAGATACGCAGTATTTT. Its translation is CASSQGRLAGITDTQYF.